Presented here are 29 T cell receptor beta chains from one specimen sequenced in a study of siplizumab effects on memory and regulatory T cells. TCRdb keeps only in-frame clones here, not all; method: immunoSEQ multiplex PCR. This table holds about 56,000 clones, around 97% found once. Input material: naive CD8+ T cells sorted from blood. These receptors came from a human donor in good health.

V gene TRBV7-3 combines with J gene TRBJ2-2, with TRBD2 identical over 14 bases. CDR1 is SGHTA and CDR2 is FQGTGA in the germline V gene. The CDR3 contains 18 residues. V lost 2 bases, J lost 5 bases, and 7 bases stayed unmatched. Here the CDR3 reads CASSLRLAGGPWTGELFF. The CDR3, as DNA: TGTGCCAGCAGCTTACGACTAGCGGGAGGGCCGTGGACCGGGGAGCTGTTTTTT. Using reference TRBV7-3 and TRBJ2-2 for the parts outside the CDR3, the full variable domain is GAGVSQTPSNKVTEKGKYVELRCDPISGHTALYWYRQSLGQGPEFLIYFQGTGAADDSGLPNDRFFAVRPEGSVSTLKIQRTERGDSAVYLCASSLRLAGGPWTGELFFGEGSRLTVL.

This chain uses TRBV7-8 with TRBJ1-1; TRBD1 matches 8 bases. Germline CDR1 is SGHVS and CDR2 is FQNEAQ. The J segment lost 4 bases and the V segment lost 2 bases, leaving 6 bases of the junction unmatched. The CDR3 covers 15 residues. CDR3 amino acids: CASSLPGQGGTEAFF. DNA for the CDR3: TGTGCCAGCAGCTTACCCGGACAGGGAGGCACTGAAGCTTTCTTT.

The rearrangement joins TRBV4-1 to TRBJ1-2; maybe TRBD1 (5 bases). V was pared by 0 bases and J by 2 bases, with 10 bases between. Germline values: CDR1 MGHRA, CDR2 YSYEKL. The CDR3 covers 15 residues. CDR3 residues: CASSQDQGENYGYTF. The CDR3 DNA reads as TGCGCCAGCAGCCAAGATCAGGGTGAAAACTATGGCTACACCTTC.

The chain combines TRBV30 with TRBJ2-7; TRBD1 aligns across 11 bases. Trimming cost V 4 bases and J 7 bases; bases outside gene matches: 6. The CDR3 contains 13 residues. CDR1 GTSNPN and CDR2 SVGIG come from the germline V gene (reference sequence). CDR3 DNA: TGTGCCTGGATGGGACAGGGGGTGGGGGAGCAGTACTTC. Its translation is CAWMGQGVGEQYF.

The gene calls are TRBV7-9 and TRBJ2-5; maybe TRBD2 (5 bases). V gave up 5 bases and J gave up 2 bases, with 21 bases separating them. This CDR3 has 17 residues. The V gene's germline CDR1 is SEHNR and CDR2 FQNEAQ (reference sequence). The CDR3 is CASSARVGDPSQETQYF. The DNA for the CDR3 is TGTGCCAGCAGCGCCCGAGTCGGGGATCCCTCACAAGAGACCCAGTACTTC.

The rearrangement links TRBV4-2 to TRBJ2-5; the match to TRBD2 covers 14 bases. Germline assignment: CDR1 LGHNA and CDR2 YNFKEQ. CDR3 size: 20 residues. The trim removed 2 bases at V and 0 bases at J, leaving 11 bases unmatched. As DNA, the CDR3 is TGTGCCAGCAGCCAAATAACCGGACTAGCGGGAGGCCAGGACCAAGAGACCCAGTACTTC. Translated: CASSQITGLAGGQDQETQYF.

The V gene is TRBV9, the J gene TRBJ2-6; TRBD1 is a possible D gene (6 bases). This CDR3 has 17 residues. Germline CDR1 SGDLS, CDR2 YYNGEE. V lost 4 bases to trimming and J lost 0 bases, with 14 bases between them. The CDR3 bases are TGTGCCAGCAGCTCTCGGGACATAAGCTCTGGGGCCAACGTCCTGACTTTC. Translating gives CASSSRDISSGANVLTF.

CDR3 loop: CASSLNTGELFF. The CDR3 coding sequence is TGTGCCAGCAGCTTAAACACCGGGGAGCTGTTTTTT. V usage is TRBV5-4 and J usage is TRBJ2-2; D is undetermined. The V and J ends lost 2 bases and 2 bases respectively, with 1 base between them. This CDR3 is built from 12 residues. CDR1 SGHNT and CDR2 YYREEE come from the germline V gene (reference sequence).

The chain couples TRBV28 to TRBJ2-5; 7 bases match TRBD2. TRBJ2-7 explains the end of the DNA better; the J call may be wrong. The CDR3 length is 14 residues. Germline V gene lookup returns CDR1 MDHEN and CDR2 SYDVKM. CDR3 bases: TGTGCCAGCAGTCCCCCTAGCGGCTCCTACGAGCAGTACTTC. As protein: CASSPPSGSYEQYF.

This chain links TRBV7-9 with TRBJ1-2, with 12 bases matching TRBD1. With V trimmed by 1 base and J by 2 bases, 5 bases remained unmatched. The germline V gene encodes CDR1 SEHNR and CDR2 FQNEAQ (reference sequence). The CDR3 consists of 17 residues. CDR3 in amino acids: CASSLGDRGPSNYGYTF. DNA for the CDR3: TGTGCCAGCAGCTTAGGGGACAGGGGGCCTTCAAACTATGGCTACACCTTC.

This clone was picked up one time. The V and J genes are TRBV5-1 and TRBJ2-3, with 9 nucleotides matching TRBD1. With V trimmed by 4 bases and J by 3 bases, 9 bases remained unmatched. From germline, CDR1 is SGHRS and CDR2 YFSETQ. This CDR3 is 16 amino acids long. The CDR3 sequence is CASSADRDRVTDTQYF. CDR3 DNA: TGCGCCAGCAGCGCGGACCGGGACAGGGTGACAGATACGCAGTATTTT.

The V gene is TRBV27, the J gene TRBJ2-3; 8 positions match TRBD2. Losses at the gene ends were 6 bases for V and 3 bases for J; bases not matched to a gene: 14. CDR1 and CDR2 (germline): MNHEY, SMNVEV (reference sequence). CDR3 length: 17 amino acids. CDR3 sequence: CASRNWRGEGSTDTQYF. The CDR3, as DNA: TGTGCCAGCAGAAATTGGCGGGGGGAGGGCTCTACAGATACGCAGTATTTT.

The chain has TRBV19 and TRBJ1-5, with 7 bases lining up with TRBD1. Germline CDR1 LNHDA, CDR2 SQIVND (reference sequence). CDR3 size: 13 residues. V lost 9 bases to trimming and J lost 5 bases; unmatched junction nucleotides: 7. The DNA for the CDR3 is TGTGCCAGCCATGACAGGGAGGATCAGCCCCAGCATTTT. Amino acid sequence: CASHDREDQPQHF.

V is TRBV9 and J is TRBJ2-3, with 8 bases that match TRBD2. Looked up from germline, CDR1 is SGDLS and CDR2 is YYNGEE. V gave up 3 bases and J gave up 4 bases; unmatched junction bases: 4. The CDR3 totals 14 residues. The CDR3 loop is CASSDPGLADTQYF. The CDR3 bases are TGTGCCAGCAGCGACCCGGGACTAGCAGATACGCAGTATTTT.

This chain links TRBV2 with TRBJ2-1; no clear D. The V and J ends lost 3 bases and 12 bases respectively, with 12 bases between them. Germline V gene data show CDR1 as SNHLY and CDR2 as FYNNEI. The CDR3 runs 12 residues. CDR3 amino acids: CASSDERLWQFF. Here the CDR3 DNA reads TGTGCCAGCAGTGATGAGCGATTGTGGCAGTTCTTC.

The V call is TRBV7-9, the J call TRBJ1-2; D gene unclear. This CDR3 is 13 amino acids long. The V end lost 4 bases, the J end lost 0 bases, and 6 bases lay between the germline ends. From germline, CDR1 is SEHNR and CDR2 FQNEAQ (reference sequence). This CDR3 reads CASSYGANYGYTF. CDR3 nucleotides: TGTGCCAGCAGCTATGGAGCTAACTATGGCTACACCTTC.

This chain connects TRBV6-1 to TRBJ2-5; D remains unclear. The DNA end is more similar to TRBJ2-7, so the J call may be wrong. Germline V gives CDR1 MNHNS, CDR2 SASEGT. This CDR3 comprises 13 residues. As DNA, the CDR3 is TGTGCCAGCAGTGAGGAGCAGCCCTACGAGCAGTACTTC. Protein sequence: CASSEEQPYEQYF.

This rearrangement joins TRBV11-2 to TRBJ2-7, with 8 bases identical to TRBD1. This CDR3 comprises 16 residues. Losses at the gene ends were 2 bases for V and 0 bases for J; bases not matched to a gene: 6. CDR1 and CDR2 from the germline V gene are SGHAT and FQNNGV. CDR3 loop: CASSLLPGGDSYEQYF. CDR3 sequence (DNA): TGTGCCAGCAGCTTATTACCAGGGGGCGACTCCTACGAGCAGTACTTC.

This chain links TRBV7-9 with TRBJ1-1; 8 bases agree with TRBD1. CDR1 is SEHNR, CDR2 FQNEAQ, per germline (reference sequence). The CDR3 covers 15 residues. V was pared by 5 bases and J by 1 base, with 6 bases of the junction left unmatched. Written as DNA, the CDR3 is TGTGCCAGCAGCCCTCCGGACAGGGCGAACACTGAAGCTTTCTTT. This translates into CASSPPDRANTEAFF.

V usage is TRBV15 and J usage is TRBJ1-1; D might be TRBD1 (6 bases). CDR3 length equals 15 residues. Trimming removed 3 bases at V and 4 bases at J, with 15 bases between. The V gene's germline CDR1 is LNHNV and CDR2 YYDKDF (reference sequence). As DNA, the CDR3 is TGTGCCACCAGCAGCGAGGGGGGGACGGTCACTGAAGCTTTCTTT. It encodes CATSSEGGTVTEAFF.

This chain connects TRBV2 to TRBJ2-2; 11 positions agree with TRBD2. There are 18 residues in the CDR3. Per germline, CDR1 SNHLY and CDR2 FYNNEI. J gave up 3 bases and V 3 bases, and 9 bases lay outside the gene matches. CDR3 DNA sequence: TGTGCCAGCAGTGAGGAGATGACTAGCGGGACTTACACCGGGGAGCTGTTTTTT. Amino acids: CASSEEMTSGTYTGELFF.

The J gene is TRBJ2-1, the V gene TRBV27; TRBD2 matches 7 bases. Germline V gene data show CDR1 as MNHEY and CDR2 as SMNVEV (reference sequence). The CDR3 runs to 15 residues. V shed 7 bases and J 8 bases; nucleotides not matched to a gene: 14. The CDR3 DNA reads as TGTGCCAGCAATCCGGGGGGAGTCGGTTTGGATGAGCAGTTCTTC. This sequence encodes CASNPGGVGLDEQFF.

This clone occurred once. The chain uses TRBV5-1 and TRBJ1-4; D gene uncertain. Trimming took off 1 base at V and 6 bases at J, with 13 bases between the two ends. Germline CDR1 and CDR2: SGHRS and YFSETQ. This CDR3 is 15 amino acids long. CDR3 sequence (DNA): TGCGCCAGCAGCTTGCTGACACCAATAGATGAAAAACTGTTTTTT. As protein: CASSLLTPIDEKLFF.

The CDR3 DNA follows: TGTGCCTGGTCCGAAGGGGCGGGGAGAAAGACCCAGTACTTC. Amino acid sequence: CAWSEGAGRKTQYF. The chain recombines TRBV30 with TRBJ2-5, with D possibly matching TRBD2 (6 bases). CDR1 and CDR2 from the germline V gene are GTSNPN and SVGIG (reference sequence). Trimming took off 5 bases at V and 6 bases at J, with 19 bases between the two ends. This CDR3 region has 14 residues.

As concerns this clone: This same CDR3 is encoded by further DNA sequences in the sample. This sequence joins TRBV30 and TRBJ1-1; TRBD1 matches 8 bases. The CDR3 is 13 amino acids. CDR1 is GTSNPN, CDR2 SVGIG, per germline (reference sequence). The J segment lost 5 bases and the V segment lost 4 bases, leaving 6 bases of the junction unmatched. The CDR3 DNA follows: TGTGCCTGGAACCAGGGGGCGGGGACTGAAGCTTTCTTT. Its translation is CAWNQGAGTEAFF.

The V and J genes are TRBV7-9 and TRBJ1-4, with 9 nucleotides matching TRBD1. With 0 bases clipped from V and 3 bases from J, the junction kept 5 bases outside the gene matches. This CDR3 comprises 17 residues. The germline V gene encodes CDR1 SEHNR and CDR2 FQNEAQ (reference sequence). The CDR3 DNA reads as TGTGCCAGCAGCTTAGCCTACAGGGGGCAGGCTAATGAAAAACTGTTTTTT. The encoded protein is CASSLAYRGQANEKLFF.

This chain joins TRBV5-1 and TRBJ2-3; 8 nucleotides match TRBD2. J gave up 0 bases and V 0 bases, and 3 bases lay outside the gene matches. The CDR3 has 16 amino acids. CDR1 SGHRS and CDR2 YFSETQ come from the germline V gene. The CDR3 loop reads CASSLGTSPSTDTQYF. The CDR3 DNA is TGCGCCAGCAGCTTGGGGACTAGCCCTAGCACAGATACGCAGTATTTT.

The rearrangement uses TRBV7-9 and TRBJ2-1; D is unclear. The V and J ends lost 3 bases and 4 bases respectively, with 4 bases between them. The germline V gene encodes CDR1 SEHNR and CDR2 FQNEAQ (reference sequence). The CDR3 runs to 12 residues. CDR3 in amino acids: CASSFGYNEQFF. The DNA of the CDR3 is TGTGCCAGCAGCTTCGGGTACAATGAGCAGTTCTTC.

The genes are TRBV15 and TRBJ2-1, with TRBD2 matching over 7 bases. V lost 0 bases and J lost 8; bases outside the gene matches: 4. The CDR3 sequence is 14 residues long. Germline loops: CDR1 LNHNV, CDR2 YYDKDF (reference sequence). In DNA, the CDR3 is TGTGCCACCAGCAGAGAGGGCGGGAGCGATGAGCAGTTCTTC. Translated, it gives CATSREGGSDEQFF.